The 2 T cell receptor beta chains below come from one sample, sequenced in a study of CXCR3-negative and CXCR3-positive naive CD8 T cells. Through 5' RACE with UMI labels, the TRB cDNA libraries were prepared. TCRdb reanalyzed the 5' RACE reads, giving one entry per CDR3 protein sequence and no DNA. The sample table includes about 130,000 distinct CDR3 sequences. Sequencing was carried out using naive CXCR3- CD8+ T cells from blood. As to subset: CD45RO-CCR7+CD27+CD95- naive CD8+ T cells lacking CXCR3 (TNR3-). The receptor source for this set is a human donor in good health. Some clones in this sample may be carry-over from other donors' samples.

V gene TRBV7-8 combines with J gene TRBJ2-5; the D call from TCRdb, TRBD1, cannot be confirmed without DNA. Per germline, CDR1 SGHVS and CDR2 FQNEAQ. The CDR3 is made up of 17 amino acids. The CDR3 is CASSLSWDREGQETQYF.

V usage is TRBV28 and J usage is TRBJ2-1; as DNA is missing, the TRBD2 call by TCRdb cannot be tested. CDR3 length: 18 amino acids. CDR1 is MDHEN, CDR2 SYDVKM, per germline. CDR3 protein: CASSLPGTSAWKGDEQFF. The entire variable domain, with the rest obtained from reference TRBV28 and TRBJ2-1, is as follows: DVKVTQSSRYLVKRTGEKVFLECVQDMDHENMFWYRQDPGLGLRLIYFSYDVKMKEKGDIPEGYSVSREKKERFSLILESASTNQTSMYLCASSLPGTSAWKGDEQFFGPGTRLTVL.